These T cell receptor beta chains were read from a single sample in a study of beta chain features in type 1 diabetes. Measured with immunoSEQ multiplex PCR; TCRdb has only the in-frame clones, and not every one. The sample carries under 250,000 clones, around 14% recorded once. The sequencing input was naive CD4+ T cells from blood. Receptor source: a man under 40 with type 1 diabetes. Both conserved end residues are part of each CDR3. The D gene is left open where the match is weak. Some rows mark clone size as missing; the rest say once, few, many or name a class of expanded clone.

clone_size j_call v_call d_call cdr3_nt cdr3_aa
- TRBJ1-2 TRBV6-1 - TGTGCCAGCAGTGAAGAGGGGTATGGCTACACCTTC CASSEEGYGYTF
- TRBJ1-5 TRBV11-2 - TGTGCCAGCTCCAAGGGGGGGACGAGCAATCAGCCCCAGCATTTT CASSKGGTSNQPQHF
few TRBJ1-1 TRBV30 - TGTGCCTGGAGTGTAAGGGGCAACACTGAAGCTTTCTTT CAWSVRGNTEAFF
- TRBJ2-1 TRBV5-1 TRBD2 TGCGCCAGCAGCTTGGGGGGCGGGAGCTCCTACAATGAGCAGTTCTTC CASSLGGGSSYNEQFF
- TRBJ2-2 TRBV6-6 - TGTGCCAGCAGATTAGATGGCACCGGGGAGCTGTTTTTT CASRLDGTGELFF
few TRBJ2-3 TRBV5-6 TRBD2 TGTGCCAGCAGCTGGGAACGGGGGGAGGATACGCAGTATTTT CASSWERGEDTQYF
- TRBJ1-4 TRBV4-1 - TGCGCCAGCAGCCAAGAGATGGAGGCAACTAATGAAAAACTGTTTTTT CASSQEMEATNEKLFF
few TRBJ2-5 TRBV5-1 TRBD1 TGCGCCAGCAGCTCTCGACAGGGCCAAGAGACCCAGTACTTC CASSSRQGQETQYF
- TRBJ2-3 TRBV19 - TGTGCCAGTAGTCAAGGAGGGCGGACCACAGATACGCAGTATTTT CASSQGGRTTDTQYF
- TRBJ1-6 TRBV7-6 TRBD1 TGTGCCAGCAGCACGGGACAGGCGAATTCACCCCTCCACTTT CASSTGQANSPLHF
few TRBJ1-1 TRBV30 - TGTGCCTGGAGTGTCCAGGACACTGAAGCTTTCTTT CAWSVQDTEAFF
- TRBJ1-1 TRBV25-1 - TGTGCCAGCAGTGACGGGTTTCCAGCTTTCTTT CASSDGFPAFF
- TRBJ2-3 TRBV15 - TGTGCCACCAGCAGCCTGGGGGGGGGCACTAGCACAGATACGCAGTATTTT CATSSLGGGTSTDTQYF
few TRBJ2-1 TRBV15 - TGTGCCACCAGCAAGGACAGAGACAATGAGCAGTTCTTC CATSKDRDNEQFF
- TRBJ1-1 TRBV6-5 - TGTGCCAGCACCCCTGGGGAGTACACTGAAGCTTTCTTT CASTPGEYTEAFF
- TRBJ1-6 TRBV10-1 - TGCGCCAGCAGGGAGGGTTCGGATTCACCCCTCCACTTT CASREGSDSPLHF
few TRBJ2-3 TRBV7-9 - TGTGCCAGCAGCTTAAAGGGGGATACGCAGTATTTT CASSLKGDTQYF
few TRBJ2-1 TRBV5-1 TRBD2 TGCGCCAGCAGCGTGCTAGCGGGGGGCAACAATGAGCAGTTCTTC CASSVLAGGNNEQFF
- TRBJ1-2 TRBV29-1 TRBD1 TGCAGCGCAAGACAGGGTAACTATGGCTACACCTTC CSARQGNYGYTF
- TRBJ1-1 TRBV2 - TGTGCCAGCACCGGGGAGGGGAACACTGAAGCTTTCTTT CASTGEGNTEAFF